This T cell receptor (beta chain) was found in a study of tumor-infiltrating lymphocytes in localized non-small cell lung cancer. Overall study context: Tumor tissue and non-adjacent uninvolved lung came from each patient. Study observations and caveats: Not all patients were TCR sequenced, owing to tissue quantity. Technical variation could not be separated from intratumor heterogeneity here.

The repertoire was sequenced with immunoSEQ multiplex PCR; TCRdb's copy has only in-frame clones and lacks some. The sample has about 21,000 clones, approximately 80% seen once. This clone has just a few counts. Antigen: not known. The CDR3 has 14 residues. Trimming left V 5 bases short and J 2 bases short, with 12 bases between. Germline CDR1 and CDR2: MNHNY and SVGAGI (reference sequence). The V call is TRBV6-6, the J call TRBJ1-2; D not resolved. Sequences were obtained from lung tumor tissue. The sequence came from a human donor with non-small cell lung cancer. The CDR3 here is CASSQGRTNYGYTF. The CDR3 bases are TGTGCCAGCAGTCAAGGACGTACCAACTATGGCTACACCTTC.